Presented here are 7 T cell receptor beta chains from one specimen sequenced in a study of blood T cell repertoires in COVID-19. The table came from immunoSEQ multiplex PCR; TCRdb's copy has only in-frame clones and leaves some out. Among about 170,000 clones listed, roughly 85% were seen once. Sequencing was carried out using peripheral blood. Receptors originate from a human donor with acute or convalescent COVID-19. The donor label of this sample is uncertain.

V usage is TRBV15 and J usage is TRBJ2-7; D call uncertain. Trimming removed 1 base from V and 5 bases from J, with 6 bases in between. Germline V gives CDR1 LNHNV, CDR2 YYDKDF (reference sequence). This CDR3 contains 12 residues. The CDR3 region has the DNA TGTGCCACCAGCAGAGCCTACCACGAGCAGTACTTC. Translating gives CATSRAYHEQYF.

This rearrangement joins TRBV9 to TRBJ1-2; a weak D match, TRBD1 (6 bases). CDR3 length: 16 residues. CDR1 and CDR2 (germline): SGDLS, YYNGEE. The V and J ends lost 0 bases and 2 bases respectively, with 14 bases between them. The CDR3 region has the DNA TGTGCCAGCAGCGTAGGTGGGACAAGGAGAAACTATGGCTACACCTTC. Protein sequence: CASSVGGTRRNYGYTF.

For the CDR3, the DNA is TGTGCCAGCAGTGGGGCAGGGGTTTTAGGTCAGCCCCAGCATTTT. Translation: CASSGAGVLGQPQHF. The V and J genes are TRBV28 and TRBJ1-5; TRBD1 might be the D (6 bases). The CDR3 contains 15 residues. Germline V gene sequence: CDR1 MDHEN, CDR2 SYDVKM. Trimming removed 5 bases from V and 6 bases from J, with 17 bases in between.

The chain recombines TRBV5-1 with TRBJ1-1, with D tentatively TRBD1 (6 bases). CDR3 length equals 14 residues. Germline-derived CDR1 and CDR2 are SGHRS and YFSETQ. V lost 2 bases and J lost 3, with 11 bases in between. Here the CDR3 reads CASSLSAGDTEAFF. The CDR3, as DNA: TGCGCCAGCAGCTTAAGTGCAGGGGACACTGAAGCTTTCTTT.

The V call is TRBV4-3, the J call TRBJ2-3; 11 positions agree with TRBD2. The CDR3 length is 19 residues. V lost 2 bases to trimming and J lost 1 base; unmatched junction nucleotides: 11. Germline V lookup: CDR1 LGHNA, CDR2 YSLEER. CDR3 bases: TGCGCCAGCAGCCAAAGCGGGGCTAGCGGGGGGAGTGGCACAGATACGCAGTATTTT. Translation: CASSQSGASGGSGTDTQYF.

The chain is built from TRBV3-1 (or the pseudogene TRBV3-2) and TRBJ1-3; weak D call: TRBD1 (5 bases). The length of the CDR3 is 15 residues. Trimming pared 4 bases from V and 4 bases from J, leaving 14 bases between. Germline V gives CDR1 LGHDT, CDR2 YNNKEL (reference sequence). The CDR3 DNA follows: TGTGCCAGCAGCCCCATTGGGGGGGGAGGAAACACCATATATTTT. Translation gives CASSPIGGGGNTIYF.

This clone was counted only a few times. This chain links TRBV2 with TRBJ1-5, with TRBD1 as a possible D gene (5 bases). Trimming stripped 6 bases from V and 0 bases from J, with 21 bases between. CDR3 size: 18 residues. Germline V gene sequence: CDR1 SNHLY, CDR2 FYNNEI. As DNA, the CDR3 is TGTGCCAGCAGACCCACAGCGGGGCGGTCCTATAGCAATCAGCCCCAGCATTTT. As protein: CASRPTAGRSYSNQPQHF.